These 8 T cell receptor beta chains share one sample of origin, sequenced in a study of T cell clonality in common variable immunodeficiency. Profiled with immunoSEQ multiplex PCR; TCRdb holds only in-frame clones, not every one. The sample shows tens of thousands of clones, none of them appearing just once. Sequencing was carried out using peripheral blood mononuclear cells. These receptors were collected from a person between 18 and 75 years old in good health.

In this sample, this clone turned up many times. From the germline J gene comes the end of the CDR3, since the read stops 3 residues before it. The V and J genes are TRBV29-1 and TRBJ2-7, with a tentative D call TRBD1 (6 bases). The CDR3 has 16 amino acids. The V end lost 3 bases, the J end lost 5 bases, and 23 bases lay between the germline ends. Germline CDR1 is SQVTM and CDR2 is ANQGSEA. Incomplete CDR3 DNA: TGCAGCGTTGACGGAGTAGTGGAACAGGGACCGAACGAG. It is translated as CSVDGVVEQGPNE. The entire CDR3 reads CSVDGVVEQGPNEQYF.

At least ten counts were recorded for this clone. The read comes to an end 3 residues before the CDR3 does, leaving the germline J gene to fill in the end. This chain uses TRBV5-1 with TRBJ2-7; tentative D call: TRBD1 (6 bases). V gave up 0 bases and J gave up 1 base, with 17 bases separating them. This CDR3 has 17 amino acids. The germline gives CDR1 SGHRS, CDR2 YFSETQ. CDR3 amino acids: CASSLGGQVGKSYEQYF. The sequenced CDR3 bases are TGCGCCAGCAGCTTGGGGGGGCAGGTGGGAAAATCCTACGAG.

Ten or more counts support this clone. Read data end 3 residues before the CDR3 end; the end is taken from the germline J gene. The chain combines TRBV2 with TRBJ2-3, with TRBD2 as a possible D gene (5 bases). This CDR3 has 13 residues. Trimming took off 0 bases at V and 6 bases at J, with 7 bases between the two ends. In germline, CDR1 is SNHLY, CDR2 FYNNEI. CDR3 protein: CASSEARGDTQYF. CDR3 bases read: TGTGCCAGCAGTGAAGCGCGAGGGGATACG.

This clone has ten or more counts. The read halts 3 residues ahead of the CDR3 end, with the missing end drawn from the germline J gene. The rearrangement links TRBV20-1 to TRBJ2-4; D perhaps matches TRBD2 (6 bases). Trimming pared 3 bases from V and 0 bases from J, leaving 9 bases between. This CDR3 comprises 14 residues. The germline CDR1 and CDR2 sequences are DFQATT and SNEGSKA (reference sequence). CDR3 region: CSASKGLAKNIQYF. Partial CDR3 DNA: TGCAGTGCTAGTAAGGGACTAGCCAAAAACATT.

For this clone: The CDR3 extends 3 residues past the end of the read, so its final part is completed from the germline J gene. The V call is TRBV18, the J call TRBJ1-5; 10 bases align to TRBD1. Looked up from germline, CDR1 is KGHSH and CDR2 is LQKENI. With 0 bases clipped from V and 6 bases from J, the junction kept 2 bases outside the gene matches. The CDR3 is 15 residues long. Incomplete CDR3 DNA: TGTGCCAGCTCACCACCGGGACAGGGGAGTCAGCCC. Its translation: CASSPPGQGSQP. Given in full, the CDR3 is CASSPPGQGSQPQHF.

In its sample, this clone was seen many times. Its ends do not fully match the called genes, so a read error is possible. The CDR3 end is not reached by the read, which stops 3 residues before it; the germline J gene fills it in. The V call is TRBV20-1, the J call TRBJ2-2; 7 nucleotides agree with TRBD1. Germline V gene data show CDR1 as DFQATT and CDR2 as SNEGSKA (reference sequence). The CDR3 has 14 residues. The covered CDR3 bases are TGCAGTGCTAGTAGATTACAGGGGACCGGGAAG. Translating gives CSASRLQGTGK. The full CDR3 reads CSASRLQGTGKLFF.

This clone was detected many times. With the read ending 3 residues before the CDR3 end, the germline J gene is used to fill in that end. J is TRBJ1-4 and V is TRBV28, with 10 positions matching TRBD1. CDR3 size: 15 residues. Germline CDR1 and CDR2: MDHEN and SYDVKM. V was pared by 4 bases and J by 2 bases, with 1 base of the junction left unmatched. CDR3 sequence reads: CASSSGQGTNEKLFF. Partial CDR3 DNA: TGTGCCAGCAGTTCGGGACAGGGGACTAATGAAAAA.

Ten or more counts support this clone. The observed sequence ends 3 residues before the CDR3 terminus, with the missing tail filled in from the germline J gene. This chain connects TRBV20-1 to TRBJ2-5; TRBD2 agrees at 7 bases. The germline gives CDR1 DFQATT, CDR2 SNEGSKA (reference sequence). CDR3 length: 14 amino acids. The ends lost 6 bases at V and 5 bases at J; junction bases unmatched: 12. The CDR3 is CSAPPSGGWETQYF. The CDR3 DNA, read in part, is TGCAGTGCCCCCCCATCGGGGGGATGGGAGACC.